This TCR beta chain was sequenced in a study of vaccination effects on CD4 cells after COVID-19. Study as a whole: Samples were taken post-vaccine, and their median timing was 72 days after the second dose. Notes on the study in general: In convalescents, post-vaccine spike-reactive clones were mainly new clones induced by vaccination.

Prior to sequencing, the ViraFEST assay stimulated PBMC with viral peptide pools, which expanded the antigen-specific CD4+ T cells. After more than 8 days in culture, the CD4+ T cells were isolated. This person caught SARS-CoV-2 sometime from March to December 2020, and PCR testing confirmed the infection. Each person got two doses of an mRNA SARS-CoV-2 vaccine, BNT162b2 or mRNA-1273. Each well held approximately 2.2 million PBMC cultured with about 10 ug/ml peptides and approximately 11 IU/ml IL-2. Worth noting for this clone: Its antigen is unidentified.

CDR3 length equals 15 residues. V gave up 5 bases and J gave up 7 bases; unmatched junction bases: 9. Germline-derived CDR1 and CDR2 are MNHEY and SMNVEV (reference sequence). Generated by immunoSEQ multiplex PCR, the TCRdb table keeps only in-frame clones and is missing some. This table has 13,000 or so clones, around 78% appearing once. This chain links TRBV27 with TRBJ2-1, with 9 bases that match TRBD2. The sample in question was CD4+ T cells from PBMCs cultured with HCoV-NL63 spike peptides, obtained after COVID-19 vaccination. The sequence derives from a human donor who had a prior SARS-CoV-2 infection. Here the CDR3 reads CASSGSGRIPNEQFF. The CDR3 coding sequence is TGTGCCAGCAGTGGTAGCGGGAGAATCCCAAATGAGCAGTTCTTC.